This TCR beta chain was retrieved from a study of Ad26.COV2.S vaccination and SARS-CoV-2 variants. V lost 5 bases and J 0 bases, leaving 11 bases between the germline ends. Germline values: CDR1 LNHDA, CDR2 SQIVND (reference sequence). The CDR3 has 14 residues. Libraries were prepared by immunoSEQ multiplex PCR; TCRdb keeps only in-frame clonotypes and omits some of them. This sample has roughly 500,000 clones, with 89% found just once. Treatment given: about 20 received Ad26.COV2.S at low or high dose, single or two shots; several received placebo; per-sample allocation not given. Vaccine and placebo recipients were sampled on day 63 after the first injection.

The V and J genes are TRBV19 and TRBJ2-7; possibly TRBD1 for D (6 bases). The specimen was peripheral blood, collected in a trial of Ad26.COV2.S vaccine versus placebo. This clonotype was obtained from a person between 18 and 59 years old who received the Ad26.COV2.S COVID-19 vaccine or a placebo. The CDR3 loop is CASSPYRASYEQYF. The CDR3 bases are TGTGCCAGTAGTCCGTACAGGGCCTCCTACGAGCAGTACTTC.